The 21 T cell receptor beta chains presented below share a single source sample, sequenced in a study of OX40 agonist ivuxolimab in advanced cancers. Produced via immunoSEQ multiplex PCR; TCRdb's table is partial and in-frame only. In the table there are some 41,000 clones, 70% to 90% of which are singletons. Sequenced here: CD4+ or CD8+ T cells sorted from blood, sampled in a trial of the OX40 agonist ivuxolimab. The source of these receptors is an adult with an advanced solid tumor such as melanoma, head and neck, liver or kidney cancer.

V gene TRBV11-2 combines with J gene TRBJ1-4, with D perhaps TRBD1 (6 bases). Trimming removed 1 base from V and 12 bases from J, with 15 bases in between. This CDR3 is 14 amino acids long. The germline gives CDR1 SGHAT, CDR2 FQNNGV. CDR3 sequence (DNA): TGTGCCAGCAGCTTAGGGGGCAGGGGTTTGGAACTGTTTTTT. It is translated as CASSLGGRGLELFF.

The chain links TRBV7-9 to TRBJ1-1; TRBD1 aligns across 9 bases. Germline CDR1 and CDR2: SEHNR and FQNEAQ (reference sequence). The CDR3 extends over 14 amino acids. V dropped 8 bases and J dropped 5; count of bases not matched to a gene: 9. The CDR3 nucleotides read TGTGCCAGCGAGCCACAGGGGGCGCCGACTGAAGCTTTCTTT. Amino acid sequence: CASEPQGAPTEAFF.

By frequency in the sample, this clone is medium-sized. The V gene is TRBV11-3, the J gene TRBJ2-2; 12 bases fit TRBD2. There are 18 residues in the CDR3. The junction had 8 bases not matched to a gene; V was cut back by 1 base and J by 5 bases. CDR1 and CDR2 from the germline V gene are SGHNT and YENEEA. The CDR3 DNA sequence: TGTGCCAGCAGCTTAGGGACTAGCGGGATAGGAGAGACCGGGGAGCTGTTTTTT. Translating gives CASSLGTSGIGETGELFF.

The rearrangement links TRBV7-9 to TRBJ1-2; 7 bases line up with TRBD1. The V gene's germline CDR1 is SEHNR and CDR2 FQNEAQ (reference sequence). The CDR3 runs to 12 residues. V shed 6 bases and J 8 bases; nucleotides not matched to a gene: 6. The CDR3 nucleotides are TGTGCCAGCAGAACTGACAGGGACGGCTACACCTTC. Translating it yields CASRTDRDGYTF.

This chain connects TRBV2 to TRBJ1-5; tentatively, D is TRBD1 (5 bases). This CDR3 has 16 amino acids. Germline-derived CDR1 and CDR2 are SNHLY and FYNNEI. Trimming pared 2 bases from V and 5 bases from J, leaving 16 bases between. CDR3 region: CASSEWVGGSDQPQHF. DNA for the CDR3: TGTGCCAGCAGTGAATGGGTTGGGGGGTCCGATCAGCCCCAGCATTTT.

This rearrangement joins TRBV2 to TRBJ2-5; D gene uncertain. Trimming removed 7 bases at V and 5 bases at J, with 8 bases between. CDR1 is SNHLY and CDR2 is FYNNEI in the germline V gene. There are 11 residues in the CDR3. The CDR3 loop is CASKAWETQYF. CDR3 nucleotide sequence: TGTGCCAGCAAAGCCTGGGAGACCCAGTACTTC. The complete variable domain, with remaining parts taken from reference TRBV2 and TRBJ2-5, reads EPEVTQTPSHQVTQMGQEVILRCVPISNHLYFYWYRQILGQKVEFLVSFYNNEISEKSEIFDDQFSVERPDGSNFTLKIRSTKLEDSAMYFCASKAWETQYFGPGTRLLVL.

The CDR3 sequence: CASSISGFSGNTIYF. DNA of the CDR3: TGTGCCAGTAGTATCTCAGGGTTCTCTGGAAACACCATATATTTT. The V gene is TRBV19, the J gene TRBJ1-3, with D possibly matching TRBD1 (5 bases). There are 15 residues in the CDR3. Germline CDR1 is LNHDA and CDR2 is SQIVND (reference sequence). V was trimmed by 3 bases and J by 0 bases, leaving 9 bases between them. Combining the CDR3 with reference TRBV19 and TRBJ1-3 gives the whole variable domain DGGITQSPKYLFRKEGQNVTLSCEQNLNHDAMYWYRQDPGQGLRLIYYSQIVNDFQKGDIAEGYSVSREKKESFPLTVTSAQKNPTAFYLCASSISGFSGNTIYFGEGSWLTVV.

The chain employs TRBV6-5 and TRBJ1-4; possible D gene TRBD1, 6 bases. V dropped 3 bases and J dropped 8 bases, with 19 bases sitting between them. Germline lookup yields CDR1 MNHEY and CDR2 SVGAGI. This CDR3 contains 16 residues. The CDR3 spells CASSYSSGSQGEKLFF. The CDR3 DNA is TGTGCCAGCAGTTATTCTTCGGGGTCCCAGGGGGAAAAACTGTTTTTT.

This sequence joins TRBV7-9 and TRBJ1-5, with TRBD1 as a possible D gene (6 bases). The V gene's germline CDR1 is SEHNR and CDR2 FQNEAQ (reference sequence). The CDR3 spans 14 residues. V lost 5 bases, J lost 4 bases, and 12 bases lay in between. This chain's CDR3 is CASSPTGLNQPQHF. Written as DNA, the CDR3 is TGTGCCAGCAGCCCGACAGGACTTAATCAGCCCCAGCATTTT.

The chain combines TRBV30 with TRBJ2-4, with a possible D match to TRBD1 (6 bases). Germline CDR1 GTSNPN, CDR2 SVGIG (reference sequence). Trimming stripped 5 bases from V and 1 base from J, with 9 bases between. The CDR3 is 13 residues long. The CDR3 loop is CAWEGEAKNIQYF. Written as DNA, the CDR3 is TGTGCCTGGGAGGGGGAGGCCAAAAACATTCAGTACTTC.

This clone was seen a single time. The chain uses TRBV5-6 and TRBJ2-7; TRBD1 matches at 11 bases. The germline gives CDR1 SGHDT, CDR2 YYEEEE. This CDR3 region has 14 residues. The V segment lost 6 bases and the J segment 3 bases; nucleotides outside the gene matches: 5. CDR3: CASTPGTGGYEQYF. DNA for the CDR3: TGTGCCAGCACCCCGGGGACAGGGGGCTACGAGCAGTACTTC.

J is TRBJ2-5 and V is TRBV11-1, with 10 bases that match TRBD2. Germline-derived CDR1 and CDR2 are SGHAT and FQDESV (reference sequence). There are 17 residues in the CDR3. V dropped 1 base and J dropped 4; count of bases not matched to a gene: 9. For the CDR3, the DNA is TGTGCCAGCAGCTTAGTAACCTCTAGCGGGGGAGGAGAGACCCAGTACTTC. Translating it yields CASSLVTSSGGGETQYF.

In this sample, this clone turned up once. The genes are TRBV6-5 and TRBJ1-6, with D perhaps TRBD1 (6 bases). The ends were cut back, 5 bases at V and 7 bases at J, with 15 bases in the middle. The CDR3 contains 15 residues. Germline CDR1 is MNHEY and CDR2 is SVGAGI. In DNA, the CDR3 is TGTGCCAGCAGTGCCGGGACAAGTGGGAATTCACCCCTCCACTTT. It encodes CASSAGTSGNSPLHF.

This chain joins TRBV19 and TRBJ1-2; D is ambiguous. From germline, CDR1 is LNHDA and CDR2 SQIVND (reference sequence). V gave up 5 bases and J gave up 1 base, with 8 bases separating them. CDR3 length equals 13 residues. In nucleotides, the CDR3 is TGTGCCAGTAGTTATCAGAATAACTATGGCTACACCTTC. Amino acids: CASSYQNNYGYTF.

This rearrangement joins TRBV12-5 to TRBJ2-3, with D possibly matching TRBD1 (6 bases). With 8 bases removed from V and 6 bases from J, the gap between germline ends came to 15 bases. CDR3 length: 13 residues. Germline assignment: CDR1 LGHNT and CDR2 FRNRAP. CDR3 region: CASLGQARDTQYF. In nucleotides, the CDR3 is TGTGCTAGTTTGGGACAAGCCAGGGATACGCAGTATTTT.

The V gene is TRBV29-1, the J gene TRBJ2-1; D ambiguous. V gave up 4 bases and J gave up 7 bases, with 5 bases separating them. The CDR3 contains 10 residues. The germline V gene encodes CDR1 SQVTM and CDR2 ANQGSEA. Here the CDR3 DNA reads TGCAGCGTTGTTCGGAATGAGCAGTTCTTC. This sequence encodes CSVVRNEQFF.

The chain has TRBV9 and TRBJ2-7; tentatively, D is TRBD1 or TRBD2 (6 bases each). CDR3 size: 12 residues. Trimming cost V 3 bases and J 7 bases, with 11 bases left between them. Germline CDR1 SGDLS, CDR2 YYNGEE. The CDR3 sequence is CASSAGGPEQYF. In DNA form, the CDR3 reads TGTGCCAGCAGCGCTGGGGGGCCGGAGCAGTACTTC.

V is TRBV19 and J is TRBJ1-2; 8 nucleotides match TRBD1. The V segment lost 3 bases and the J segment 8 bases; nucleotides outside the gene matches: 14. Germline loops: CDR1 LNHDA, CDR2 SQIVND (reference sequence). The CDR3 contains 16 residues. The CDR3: CASSIWTGYDGGGYTF. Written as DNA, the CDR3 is TGTGCCAGTAGTATTTGGACAGGGTACGATGGAGGAGGCTACACCTTC.

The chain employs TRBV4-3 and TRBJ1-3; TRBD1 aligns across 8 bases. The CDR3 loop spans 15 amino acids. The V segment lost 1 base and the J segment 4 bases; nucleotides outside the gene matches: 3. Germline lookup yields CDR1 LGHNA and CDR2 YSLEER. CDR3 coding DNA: TGCGCCAGCAGCCAAGGGACAGGGTACGGAAACACCATATATTTT. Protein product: CASSQGTGYGNTIYF.

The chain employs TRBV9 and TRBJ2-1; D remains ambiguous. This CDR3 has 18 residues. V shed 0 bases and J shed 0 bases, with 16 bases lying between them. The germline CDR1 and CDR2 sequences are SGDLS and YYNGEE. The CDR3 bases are TGTGCCAGCAGCGTAGGTGGTGCTGTAACTCTCTCCTACAATGAGCAGTTCTTC. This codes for CASSVGGAVTLSYNEQFF.

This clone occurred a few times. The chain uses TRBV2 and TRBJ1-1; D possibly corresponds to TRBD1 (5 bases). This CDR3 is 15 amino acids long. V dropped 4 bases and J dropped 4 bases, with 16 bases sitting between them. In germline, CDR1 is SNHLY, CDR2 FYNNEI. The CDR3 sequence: CASSVGGTLGTEAFF. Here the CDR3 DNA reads TGTGCCAGCAGTGTCGGAGGGACTCTCGGCACTGAAGCTTTCTTT.